One sample yielded the 16 T cell receptor beta chains listed below, sequenced in a study of blood T cell repertoires in COVID-19. This table comes from immunoSEQ multiplex PCR, and its TCRdb copy is limited to in-frame clones, with some not included. The sample shows some 83,000 clones, 88% of them seen only once. Input material: peripheral blood. The receptors stem from a man in his 60s with acute or convalescent COVID-19.

The chain is built from TRBV5-1 and TRBJ1-2; D uncertain. This CDR3 contains 12 residues. Trimming shortened V by 4 bases and J by 0 bases, and 4 bases separated the two germline ends. CDR1 SGHRS and CDR2 YFSETQ come from the germline V gene. The CDR3 here is CASSEANYGYTF. The CDR3 DNA reads TGCGCCAGCAGCGAGGCTAACTATGGCTACACCTTC.

A few counts support this clone. The chain recombines TRBV2 with TRBJ2-2, with D unresolved. The V end lost 0 bases, the J end lost 6 bases, and 5 bases lay between the germline ends. CDR1 and CDR2 from the germline V gene are SNHLY and FYNNEI. The CDR3 covers 13 residues. The CDR3 nucleotides read TGTGCCAGCAGTGAAGCTTTATCCGGGGAGCTGTTTTTT. As protein: CASSEALSGELFF.

This clone was counted a few times. The chain links TRBV11-2 to TRBJ2-1; TRBD1 might be the D (5 bases). The germline V gene encodes CDR1 SGHAT and CDR2 FQNNGV. V lost 2 bases, J lost 4 bases, and 15 bases lay in between. The CDR3 sequence is 16 residues long. The CDR3 loop is CASSLSIGVGYNEQFF. The CDR3 bases are TGTGCCAGCAGCTTATCGATAGGGGTCGGTTACAATGAGCAGTTCTTC.

The gene calls are TRBV29-1 and TRBJ1-3; D not resolved. Trimming left V 1 base short and J 0 bases short, with 7 bases between. Germline assignment: CDR1 SQVTM and CDR2 ANQGSEA. The CDR3 is 14 amino acids. The DNA for the CDR3 is TGCAGCGTTGAAGTCCCCCTCTCTGGAAACACCATATATTTT. Residues: CSVEVPLSGNTIYF.

The rearrangement uses TRBV5-1 and TRBJ2-7; TRBD2 matches at 7 bases. The junction had 6 bases not matched to a gene; V was cut back by 0 bases and J by 3 bases. Germline V gene sequence: CDR1 SGHRS, CDR2 YFSETQ. This CDR3 has 15 amino acids. CDR3 coding DNA: TGCGCCAGCAGCTTGGATGGGGGAGGGTTCTACGAGCAGTACTTC. Its translation: CASSLDGGGFYEQYF. The full variable domain, in which reference TRBV5-1 and TRBJ2-7 provide the parts outside the CDR3, is KAGVTQTPRYLIKTRGQQVTLSCSPISGHRSVSWYQQTPGQGLQFLFEYFSETQRNKGNFPGRFSGRQFSNSRSEMNVSTLELGDSALYLCASSLDGGGFYEQYFGPGTRLTVT.

This clone was found once. The rearrangement uses TRBV30 and TRBJ2-7; TRBD1 aligns across 10 bases. Per the germline V gene, CDR1 is GTSNPN and CDR2 is SVGIG (reference sequence). This CDR3 region has 12 residues. Trimming at V came to 8 bases and at J to 4 bases, leaving 5 bases not matched to a gene. The CDR3 loop reads CALGQGVYEQYF. The CDR3, as DNA: TGTGCCCTAGGACAGGGGGTGTACGAGCAGTACTTC. The full variable domain, with the rest looked up from reference TRBV30 and TRBJ2-7, is SQTIHQWPATLVQPVGSPLSLECTVEGTSNPNLYWYRQAAGRGLQLLFYSVGIGQISSEVPQNLSASRPQDRQFILSSKKLLLSDSGFYLCALGQGVYEQYFGPGTRLTVT.

V and J are TRBV6-5 and TRBJ1-4, with D tentatively TRBD1 (5 bases). V was trimmed by 4 bases and J by 7 bases, leaving 16 bases between them. The germline CDR1 and CDR2 sequences are MNHEY and SVGAGI. The CDR3 runs 15 residues. For the CDR3, the DNA is TGTGCCAGCAGTTCACCTAGTAGGGGTGGTGAAAAACTGTTTTTT. Translation gives CASSSPSRGGEKLFF.

This clone has just one count. J is TRBJ2-2 and V is TRBV27, with D uncertain. V was trimmed by 3 bases and J by 1 base, leaving 9 bases between them. The CDR3 length is 15 residues. Per the germline V gene, CDR1 is MNHEY and CDR2 is SMNVEV (reference sequence). Here the CDR3 reads CASSLAPGNTGELFF. Written as DNA, the CDR3 is TGTGCCAGCAGTTTGGCTCCTGGGAACACCGGGGAGCTGTTTTTT.

V gene TRBV7-9 combines with J gene TRBJ2-5; TRBD1 is a possible D gene (6 bases). This CDR3 region has 15 residues. Looked up from germline, CDR1 is SEHNR and CDR2 is FQNEAQ (reference sequence). V lost 0 bases and J lost 13, with 21 bases in between. CDR3 residues: CASSLAGTSGLRVYF. The CDR3 region has the DNA TGTGCCAGCAGCTTAGCTGGGACATCGGGGTTGAGGGTGTACTTC.

V usage is TRBV24-1 and J usage is TRBJ2-7, with 9 bases identical to TRBD2. Germline-derived CDR1 and CDR2 are KGHDR and SFDVKD. Germline trimming cut 5 bases from V and 2 bases from J; bases unmatched to any gene: 3. This CDR3 contains 14 residues. In nucleotides, the CDR3 is TGTGCCACCAGTGTAAGCGGGGGGACCTACGAGCAGTACTTC. This gives the protein CATSVSGGTYEQYF.

The chain employs TRBV27 and TRBJ2-5; TRBD1 matches 8 bases. Trimming took 6 bases from V and 4 from J; bases not matched to a gene: 10. The CDR3 is 15 amino acids. Per the germline V gene, CDR1 is MNHEY and CDR2 is SMNVEV (reference sequence). The CDR3 here is CASRRDRGLRETQYF. CDR3 bases: TGTGCCAGCAGGAGAGACAGGGGTTTACGAGAGACCCAGTACTTC.

This clone was seen just once. The gene calls are TRBV27 and TRBJ2-7, with 8 bases matching TRBD2. The germline V gene encodes CDR1 MNHEY and CDR2 SMNVEV (reference sequence). The CDR3 covers 14 residues. V was pared by 6 bases and J by 4 bases, with 8 bases of the junction left unmatched. The CDR3 nucleotides read TGTGCCAGCAGCCAGAAGCGGGGGACGTACGAGCAGTACTTC. Its protein product is CASSQKRGTYEQYF.

The chain combines TRBV5-1 with TRBJ2-5; 10 bases map to TRBD1. V shed 0 bases and J 4 bases; nucleotides not matched to a gene: 3. There are 15 residues in the CDR3. Per the germline V gene, CDR1 is SGHRS and CDR2 is YFSETQ. CDR3 protein: CASSLAGTGAETQYF. DNA of the CDR3: TGCGCCAGCAGCTTGGCCGGGACAGGGGCAGAGACCCAGTACTTC.

V usage is TRBV18 and J usage is TRBJ2-5, with a weak D call TRBD2 (5 bases). CDR3 length: 12 residues. V was cut by 2 bases and J by 5 bases, with 6 bases left in between. Germline V gives CDR1 KGHSH, CDR2 LQKENI. The DNA of the CDR3 is TGTGCCAGCTCACCAGGCGGGGAGACCCAGTACTTC. It yields the protein CASSPGGETQYF.

The chain employs TRBV5-1 and TRBJ2-3, with D possibly matching TRBD2 (5 bases). Trimming pared 7 bases from V and 3 bases from J, leaving 15 bases between. Germline CDR1 SGHRS, CDR2 YFSETQ. CDR3 length: 14 amino acids. The CDR3 DNA follows: TGCGCCAGCTTTACGGAACGGGAAACAGATACGCAGTATTTT. This translates into CASFTERETDTQYF.

The chain couples TRBV12-5 to TRBJ2-1; 13 bases align to TRBD2. The CDR3 sequence is 16 residues long. After removal of 6 bases from V and 8 bases from J, the junction contained 10 bases not matched to a gene. CDR1 is LGHNT, CDR2 FRNRAP, per germline. This CDR3 reads CASGQYRLAGGDEQFF. The CDR3 DNA is TGTGCTAGTGGCCAATATCGACTAGCGGGAGGAGATGAGCAGTTCTTC. The complete variable domain, with remaining parts taken from reference TRBV12-5 and TRBJ2-1, reads DARVTQTPRHKVTEMGQEVTMRCQPILGHNTVFWYRQTMMQGLELLAYFRNRAPLDDSGMPKDRFSAEMPDATLATLKIQPSEPRDSAVYFCASGQYRLAGGDEQFFGPGTRLTVL.